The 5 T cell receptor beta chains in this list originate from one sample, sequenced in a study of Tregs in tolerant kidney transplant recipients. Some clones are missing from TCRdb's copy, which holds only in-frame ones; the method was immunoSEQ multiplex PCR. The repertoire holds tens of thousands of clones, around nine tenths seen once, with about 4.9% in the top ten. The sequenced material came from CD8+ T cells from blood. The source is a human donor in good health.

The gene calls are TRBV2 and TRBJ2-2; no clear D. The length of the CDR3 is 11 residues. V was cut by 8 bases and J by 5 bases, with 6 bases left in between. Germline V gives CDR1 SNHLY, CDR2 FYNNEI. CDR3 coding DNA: TGTGCCAGCGGCCTAACCGGGGAGCTGTTTTTT. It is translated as CASGLTGELFF.

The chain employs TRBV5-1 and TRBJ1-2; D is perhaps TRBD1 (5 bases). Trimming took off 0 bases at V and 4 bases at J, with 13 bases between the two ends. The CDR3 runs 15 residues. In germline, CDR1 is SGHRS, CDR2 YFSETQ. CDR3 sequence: CASSLEDQGSYGYTF. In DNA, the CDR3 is TGCGCCAGCAGCTTGGAAGATCAGGGTAGCTATGGCTACACCTTC.

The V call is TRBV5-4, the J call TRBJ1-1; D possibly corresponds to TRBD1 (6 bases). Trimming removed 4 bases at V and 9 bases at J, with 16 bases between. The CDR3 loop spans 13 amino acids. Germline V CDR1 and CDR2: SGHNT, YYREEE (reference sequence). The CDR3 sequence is CASSLPDSLKAFF. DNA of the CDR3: TGTGCCAGCAGCCTACCGGACAGTTTGAAAGCTTTCTTT. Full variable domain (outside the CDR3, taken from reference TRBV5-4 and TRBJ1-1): ETGVTQSPTHLIKTRGQQVTLRCSSQSGHNTVSWYQQALGQGPQFIFQYYREEENGRGNFPPRFSGLQFPNYSSELNVNALELDDSALYLCASSLPDSLKAFFGQGTRLTVV.

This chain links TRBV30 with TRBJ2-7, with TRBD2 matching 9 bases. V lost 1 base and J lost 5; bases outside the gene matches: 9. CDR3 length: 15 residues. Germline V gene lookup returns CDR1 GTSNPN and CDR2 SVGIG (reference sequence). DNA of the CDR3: TGTGCCTGGAGTGAGCGGGGCGGGGGGGCCCACGAGCAGTACTTC. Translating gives CAWSERGGGAHEQYF.

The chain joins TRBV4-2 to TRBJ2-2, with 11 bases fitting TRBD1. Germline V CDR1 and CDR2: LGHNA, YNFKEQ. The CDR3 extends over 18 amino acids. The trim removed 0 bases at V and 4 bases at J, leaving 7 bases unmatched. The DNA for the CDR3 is TGTGCCAGCAGCCAAGACTACATGGGACAGGGGGGCACCGGGGAGCTGTTTTTT. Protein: CASSQDYMGQGGTGELFF.